This TCR beta chain originates from a study of cytomegalovirus exposure and HLA in healthy donors (dated by TCRdb to 2016 to 2017). Notes on the research overall: An earlier analysis of approximately 640 of the donors reported more than 250 Gb of sequence data and 100 million to 140 million unique TCR beta sequences from 150 million to 200 million T cells. An early release covering roughly 640 HLA-typed donors comprised around 300 gigabases of sequencing data and tens of millions of unique TCR sequences. Among the roughly 400 genotyped donors, approximately 76% belonged to the genetic ancestry cluster associated with self-reported Caucasian donors. The study was designed to test whether signatures of past pathogen exposure could be identified by cataloging public T cell receptors. The study profiled the T cell repertoires of some 610 subjects by immunosequencing and related them to cytomegalovirus serostatus. Along with the approximately 700-subject first cohort, a separate validation cohort of 120 different subjects was used. To predict cytomegalovirus infection status, the study brought together high-throughput TCR immunosequencing, statistical association of individual TCRs with disease status, and machine learning. A later analysis re-analyzed previously published TCR beta repertoires from 600 to 850 donors and added high-resolution HLA genotyping to study TCR occurrence patterns. Rather than using new phenotypic data, the later analysis identified candidate immune exposures from TCR beta sequences and from how often those sequences occurred across donors. In an earlier analysis of about 590 of the donors, high-throughput TCR beta sequencing was used to judge whether each TCR beta V gene segment behaved as functional or pseudogenic. Alongside the repertoire data, information on donor age, sex, ethnicity and CMV serostatus was compiled. Genome-wide SNP genotypes for about three fifths of the 666 donors were used in a later genetic analysis, which treated that subset as a discovery cohort. Every repertoire in the discovery cohort had been generated on one and the same sequencing platform. Class I and class II HLA loci were covered by the typing at four-digit resolution. The number of typed donors differed by locus: about 629-630 for A, B, C, DRB1 and DQB1; approximately 520 for DQA1; 600 to 610 for DPA1; and 400 to 480 for DPB1. A handful of DR-DQ haplotypes were handled as single units for association and clustering because linkage in the cohort was strong. On average, roughly 250,000 unique TCR beta nucleotide sequences were sequenced per donor among 398 genotyped donors of the cohort, with roughly 18% of those sequences being non-productive. Overall study results and their limits: CMV serostatus was the only immune exposure information available for the cohort. In an earlier analysis of 450 to 750 of the donors, most TCR beta V segments appeared in productive rearrangements about 87% or about 30% of the time, broadly matching IMGT annotations. The earlier analysis of 587 of the donors excluded approximately 17 rarely observed V segments, including chromosome 9 orphons, because counts were too low. In a later analysis, around 17,000 TCR beta sequences were associated with specific HLA alleles at a false discovery rate of 0.05. In a later genetic analysis, fewer N-insertions in productive TCRs were reported among donors in an Asian-associated ancestry cluster than the approximately 710-donor mean. It was suggested by the authors that the approach could potentially be generalized to other disease states and immunological phenotypes. Several of the top co-occurrence clusters appeared to be linked to parvovirus B19, influenza, CMV and Epstein-Barr virus, according to a later analysis. Most TCR sequences were seen in very few donors, while some public TCRs were found in many individuals. Only TCR beta chains were sequenced in this cohort, and the absence of alpha or paired-chain data limited detectable features. A later analysis found that HLA-associated TCR beta chains were more clonally expanded and had lower generation probabilities than equally common non-associated chains. A total of fewer than 200 TCR beta chains were listed by the study as associated with cytomegalovirus. In a later genetic analysis, a missense DCLRE1C variant was associated with V-gene and J-gene trimming of TCR beta chains, and the association was replicated in an independent cohort. In vitro tests confirmed that a few of the cytomegalovirus-associated TCR beta chains recognize cytomegalovirus antigens. Because HLA typing was missing for some donors at each locus, association tests included only the typed subset. Correlated functional status among segregating V segments might be attributable to linkage disequilibrium, but an unknown experimental factor could not be ruled out. According to a later analysis, TCR association rates differed among HLA loci, with DRB1 alleles showing the most associated TCRs and HLA-C alleles showing the fewest. Presence/absence analyses assumed roughly uniform sequencing depth across donors, an assumption that may not hold. A further reported finding was that TCR beta sequences accurately predicted the HLA-A and HLA-B alleles for most subjects in the first cohort. The 87-base-pair reads could not distinguish some IMGT-functional V segments, including TRBV6-2 and TRBV6-3, so those segments were excluded. The classifier was reported to diagnose cytomegalovirus status with high specificity and sensitivity in both the original cohort and the validation cohort. Strong co-occurrence of HLA alleles, especially DR and DQ, made assigning TCR associations to individual alleles difficult. According to a later analysis, most CMV-associated TCR beta chains appeared to be HLA-restricted, and the HLA associations seemed to be driven largely by CMV exposure. A group of highly shared sequence variants was considered likely to be a technical artifact of the sequencing pipeline.

Based on the germline V gene (reference sequence), the CDR1 and CDR2 sequences are MNHEY and SMNVEV. The CDR3, from cysteine to phenylalanine, totals 13 residues. The DNA shown is the 39-base CDR3, in frame from base 1. V is cut by 2 bases and J by 4 bases, and the space between the germline ends is 8 bases. The cohort consisted of 666 healthy bone marrow donors. All cohort members were sampled while nominally healthy, although unrecorded immune exposures were likely present. The donor was CMV seronegative and was included in the group of under 450 seronegative cohort members. Each donor provided a peripheral blood sample, and peripheral blood mononuclear cells were used for TCR beta sequencing. The Qiagen DNeasy Blood Extraction Kit was used to extract genomic DNA from the blood cell samples. Receptor amplification or capture employed the immunoSEQ multiplex PCR assay. For the multiplex PCR, a mixture combining 60 forward primers for TCR Vbeta segments and 13 reverse primers for TCR Jbeta segments was used. Amplification of the CDR3 region of rearranged TCR beta genes was performed with a multiplex PCR assay on genomic DNA. The amplified TCR beta libraries were sequenced on the Illumina HiSeq System as 87-base-pair reads. As for the authors' bioinformatics: Across the 670 or so repertoires, a later analysis counted approximately 75 million unique TCR beta chains, approximately 10 million of which were shared by at least two donors. To remove PCR and sequencing errors, raw reads were error-corrected and collapsed into unique sequences using a nearest-neighbor algorithm that merged closely related sequences. V, D and J gene segments were assigned by aligning CDR3 sequences to IMGT reference sequences. For a sequence to be retained, a match of at least six nucleotides was required to both a V gene segment and a J gene segment. Rearrangements were classified as productive when the CDR3 lacked stop codons and remained in frame with V and J, and all other rearrangements were classified as non-productive. CDR3 was defined by IMGT convention, running from the second conserved V-encoded cysteine to the conserved J-encoded phenylalanine. The earlier analysis of some 580 of the donors excluded any sequence lacking an unambiguous match to a single V gene segment. An earlier analysis of 587 of the donors classified V segments as functional when productive rearrangements were above 56.7% and as segregating when the standard deviation between donors was above 5%. A statistical classification framework was built to diagnose cytomegalovirus status from the catalog of TCR beta chain sequences. In a later analysis, V and J genes were assigned by comparing TCR nucleotide sequences against IMGT/GENE-DB human TR gene sequences. The TCRdist pipeline was used in a later analysis to assign CDR3 sequences and most-parsimonious VDJ recombination scenarios. In a later analysis, every TCR beta chain was defined by the combination of its CDR3 amino acid sequence and its V-gene family, and reads without a unique V-gene family were dropped. A later analysis removed 600 or so highly shared, low-generation-probability nucleotide sequences to deal with suspected cross-contamination and a sequencing artifact. For each public chain, a later analysis derived a clonal expansion index from normalized ranks of inferred template counts within each repertoire. In a later analysis, generation probabilities were computed with a VDJ recombination model fitted to out-of-frame rearrangements, and the resulting probabilities were checked against IGoR. In a later analysis, TCR-TCR, TCR-HLA and TCR-CMV co-occurrence was scored with hypergeometric tests, and a repertoire-size bias correction was applied to TCR pairs. A later analysis estimated false discovery rates by permuting HLA or CMV assignments 20 times. A later analysis grouped co-occurring TCRs with DBSCAN, adding TCRdist sequence similarity when clustering within HLA-allele-positive subsets. Co-occurrence clustering excluded repertoires with fewer than 30,000 or more than 120,000 public chains, plus five with anomalous nucleotide sharing. The table was pulled from immuneACCESS by TCRdb, which kept in-frame rearrangements only. Such tables lose some clones; where checked, under half of the loss comes from unresolved V genes, and the rest has no known cause. That table gives V, J and clone size, and the DNA gave D and trimming. This sample holds over 140,000 clones; over 75% were observed only once. Around 2.5% of the sample is taken by the ten largest.

Note on this clone: Its antigen is currently not known. Base quality data are lacking; no much larger clone is found one base away. The same CDR3 arises from other DNA sequences in this sample as well.

Recombination joined TRBV27 with TRBJ1-2; matching of 5 bases hints at TRBD1 as the D gene. Sequencing was done on a sample of PBMCs. The source is a man aged 50 to 60 in good health and CMV-seronegative. CDR3 region: CASSLRQGYGYTF. The nucleotides are TGTGCCAGCAGTTTAAGGCAGGGCTATGGCTACACCTTC.